This section outlines one T cell receptor gamma chain sequence together with its context. TCRdb reanalysed the reads with CATT. The sample lists a few thousand gamma-chain clones; roughly 30% were seen once. This sample was taken from a study of gamma-delta chains in newborns, infants, children. Study-level background: Innate gammadelta T cells reportedly expand polyclonally right after birth, driven by microbial exposure, per the title.

This CDR3 is built from 12 residues. The J segment lost 8 bases and the V segment lost 3 bases, leaving 3 bases of the junction unmatched. The germline CDR1 and CDR2 sequences are VINAFY and YDVSNSKD. This clonotype originated in a child who was a newborn, infant or young child, either healthy, febrile or measles-vaccinated (not recorded which). This sequence joins TRGV5 and TRGJP1. The sample comprised blood. The CDR3 sequence: CATWDVGWFKIF. For the CDR3, the DNA is TGTGCCACCTGGGACGTAGGTTGGTTCAAGATATTT.